Included here is one TCR beta chain sequence, with context. With 3 bases removed from V and 3 bases from J, the gap between germline ends came to 8 bases. This CDR3 is 13 amino acids long. CDR1 and CDR2 (germline): SGHVS, FNYEAQ. This sample was taken from a study of shared clonotypes between healthy human individuals. Authors' processing steps: ImmunoSEQ sequences covered only the junction and lacked quality scores; filtering therefore differed. The protocol was immunoSEQ multiplex PCR, while the TCRdb copy is restricted to in-frame clones and leaves out a portion. V and J calls and clone size follow that table, whereas D and trimming were derived from the DNA. The sample contains 950,000 to 1,100,000 clones, more than 60% of which appear only once.

This chain joins TRBV7-6 and TRBJ1-2; D gene ambiguous. This TCR was recovered from a man in his late teens or twenties in good health. What was sequenced was memory CD4+ T cells sorted from blood. Subset: CD45RA-negative fraction. CDR3 region: CASSLRNDYGYTF. Written as DNA, the CDR3 is TGTGCCAGCAGCTTGAGGAATGACTATGGCTACACCTTC.